The rows below give T cell receptor beta chains drawn from one sample of a study of spatial heterogeneity in lung cancer. TCRdb re-called the 5' RACE reads through MiXCR, storing one row per CDR3 protein. The top ten clones hold less than 15% of a sample with roughly 54,000 distinct CDR3 sequences, less than 8.5% of them seen once. The source material was PBMCs, sampled at surgery. These receptor sequences come from a female donor with early-stage non-small cell lung cancer. The CDR3 runs from the conserved cysteine through the conserved F or W. A D gene is named only where the DNA matches it firmly. The size field is filled for only some rows; it gives once, few, many or a size class.

TRBV25-1	11	NA	TRBJ2-7	medium-sized	CASSVSYEQYF	TGTGCCAGCAGTGTCAGCTACGAGCAGTACTTC
TRBV4-1	15	TRBD1	TRBJ1-5	NA	CASSPGDRENQPQHF	TGCGCCAGCAGCCCCGGGGACAGGGAAAATCAGCCCCAGCATTTT
TRBV6-6	17	NA	TRBJ2-2	many	CASRDPTLQGYTGELFF	TGTGCCAGCAGAGACCCGACATTGCAGGGTTACACCGGGGAGCTGTTTTTT
TRBV6-1	15	NA	TRBJ1-2	few	CASSEAGGRGYGYTF	TGTGCCAGCAGTGAAGCGGGGGGGCGCGGCTATGGCTACACCTTC
TRBV6-2/TRBV6-3	11	NA	TRBJ1-2	few	CASRQQYGYTF	TGTGCCAGCAGACAGCAATATGGCTACACCTTC
TRBV9	16	TRBD1	TRBJ2-5	few	CASSPRDRGLQETQYF	TGTGCCAGCAGCCCTCGGGACAGGGGGCTCCAAGAGACCCAGTACTTC
TRBV5-1	15	NA	TRBJ2-7	many	CASSLGPGSSYEQYF	TGCGCCAGCAGCTTAGGTCCGGGGAGCTCCTACGAGCAGTACTTC
TRBV29-1	12	NA	TRBJ1-4	NA	CSGLQGGKELFF	TGCAGCGGCTTACAGGGAGGAAAGGAACTGTTTTTT
TRBV5-6	15	TRBD1	TRBJ2-5	many	CASSSGTGGQETQYF	TGTGCCAGCAGCTCCGGGACAGGGGGACAAGAGACCCAGTACTTC
TRBV25-1	16	TRBD1	TRBJ2-3	NA	CASSEWTGGSTDTQYF	TGTGCCAGCAGTGAATGGACAGGTGGTAGCACAGATACGCAGTATTTT
TRBV2	14	NA	TRBJ2-1	many	CASSEGLAYNEQFF	TGTGCCAGCAGTGAAGGGCTCGCCTACAATGAGCAGTTCTTC
TRBV19	15	TRBD1	TRBJ2-5	many	CASSINLGTERTQYF	TGTGCCAGTAGTATAAACCTCGGGACAGAGAGGACCCAGTACTTC
TRBV4-1	11	NA	TRBJ2-5	few	CASSQRETQYF	TGCGCCAGCAGCCAAAGGGAGACCCAGTACTTC
TRBV28	14	NA	TRBJ1-2	NA	CASRPGTTGHGYTF	TGTGCCAGCAGACCTGGGACTACGGGCCATGGCTACACCTTC
TRBV10-3	14	TRBD1	TRBJ1-5	many	CAISGTGGNQPQHF	TGTGCCATCAGTGGGACAGGGGGCAATCAGCCCCAGCATTTT
TRBV10-3	11	NA	TRBJ2-7	NA	CATDDSYEQYF	TGTGCCACGGATGACAGCTACGAGCAGTACTTC
TRBV7-2	13	NA	TRBJ1-6	few	CASCPSFNSPLHF	TGTGCCAGTTGCCCGTCATTCAATTCACCCCTCCACTTT
TRBV4-1	16	TRBD1	TRBJ1-2	few	CASSQDPGTVNYGYTF	TGCGCCAGCAGCCAAGATCCTGGGACAGTCAACTATGGCTACACCTTC
TRBV6-5	17	TRBD1	TRBJ2-7	NA	CASSSLGRQGAYLEQYF	TGTGCCAGCAGTTCCCTCGGGCGACAGGGGGCCTACCTCGAGCAGTACTTC
TRBV20-1	12	NA	TRBJ1-2	many	CSAFDPNYGYTF	TGCAGTGCTTTTGATCCGAACTATGGCTACACCTTC
TRBV7-9	11	NA	TRBJ2-3	few	CASALQDTQYF	TGTGCCAGCGCACTACAGGATACGCAGTATTTT
TRBV24-1	15	TRBD1	TRBJ1-1	many	CATSDKKGGRTEAFF	TGTGCCACCAGTGACAAGAAAGGGGGCAGGACTGAAGCTTTCTTT
TRBV29-1	14	NA	TRBJ1-2	few	CSVERGNINYGYTF	TGCAGCGTTGAGAGGGGGAACATCAACTATGGCTACACCTTC
TRBV29-1	14	NA	TRBJ1-3	few	CSVDSGRIGNTIYF	TGCAGCGTTGATTCTGGGAGGATCGGAAACACCATATATTTT
TRBV10-3	17	NA	TRBJ1-2	NA	CATLGPGHLNLDYGYTF	TGTGCCACCCTGGGCCCGGGACACCTTAATCTGGACTATGGCTACACCTTC
TRBV18	14	NA	TRBJ2-1	many	CASSPGFGGNEQFF	TGTGCCAGCTCACCAGGGTTTGGGGGCAATGAGCAGTTCTTC
TRBV6-2/TRBV6-3	13	NA	TRBJ2-2	many	CASSYLSTGELFF	TGTGCCAGCAGTTACCTCTCAACCGGGGAGCTGTTTTTT
TRBV7-2	15	NA	TRBJ1-5	NA	CASSLAGYSNQPQHF	TGTGCCAGCAGCTTAGCAGGGTATAGCAATCAGCCCCAGCATTTT
TRBV6-2/TRBV6-3	14	NA	TRBJ1-6	NA	CASRTLQGNSPLHF	TGTGCCAGCAGAACACTACAAGGGAATTCACCCCTCCACTTT
TRBV7-2	15	TRBD2	TRBJ2-7	many	CASRETSGNSYEQYF	TGTGCCAGCAGAGAGACTAGCGGAAACTCCTACGAGCAGTACTTC
TRBV9	16	NA	TRBJ2-5	NA	CASSGYGTSRVETQYF	TGTGCCAGCAGCGGGTACGGGACGAGCAGGGTGGAGACCCAGTACTTC
TRBV3-1	17	NA	TRBJ1-1	many	CASSLPPGAGLNTEAFF	TGTGCCAGCAGCCTTCCGCCGGGGGCAGGGCTGAACACTGAAGCTTTCTTT
TRBV12-3/TRBV12-4	16	TRBD1	TRBJ1-2	many	CASRPDRGQRGYGYTF	TGTGCCAGCAGGCCTGACAGGGGGCAGCGGGGTTATGGCTACACCTTC
TRBV4-3	17	NA	TRBJ1-6	many	CASSQTGLGTDNSPLHF	TGCGCCAGCAGCCAGACCGGTCTAGGGACCGATAATTCACCCCTCCACTTT
TRBV29-1	13	TRBD1	TRBJ1-1	NA	CSVIQGASTEAFF	TGCAGCGTGATACAGGGGGCGTCCACTGAAGCTTTCTTT
TRBV27	14	TRBD1	TRBJ2-1	many	CASSWGTGNNEQFF	TGTGCCAGCAGTTGGGGGACAGGGAACAATGAGCAGTTCTTC
TRBV20-1	15	TRBD2	TRBJ2-3	many	CSARDSGGGTDTQYF	TGCAGTGCTAGAGATAGTGGCGGGGGTACAGATACGCAGTATTTT
TRBV5-1	15	NA	TRBJ1-1	NA	CASSLDARTNTEAFF	TGCGCCAGCAGCTTGGACGCCAGAACGAACACTGAAGCTTTCTTT
TRBV20-1	14	NA	TRBJ2-5	few	CSALLHNGRETQYF	TGCAGTGCTCTACTCCACAACGGCAGAGAGACCCAGTACTTC
TRBV5-1	13	NA	TRBJ1-6	NA	CASRDSLNSPLHF	TGCGCCAGTCGTGACAGCCTTAATTCACCCCTCCACTTT
TRBV4-3	17	TRBD1	TRBJ2-5	many	CASSQEGDRGQQETQYF	TGCGCCAGCAGCCAAGAAGGAGACAGGGGGCAACAAGAGACCCAGTACTTC
TRBV5-1	18	TRBD2	TRBJ2-7	few	CASSLSPGWGGPSAEEYF	TGCGCCAGCAGCCTCTCCCCCGGGTGGGGGGGTCCTTCGGCGGAGGAGTACTTC
TRBV27	14	NA	TRBJ1-2	few	CASSLDGLNYGYTF	TGTGCCAGCAGTTTAGACGGACTTAACTATGGCTACACCTTC
TRBV5-1	15	NA	TRBJ2-7	NA	CASSVGGGSSYEQYF	TGCGCCAGCAGCGTAGGGGGAGGAAGCTCCTACGAGCAGTACTTC
TRBV15	18	NA	TRBJ2-4	NA	CATSRDLFGGPAKNIQYF	TGTGCCACCAGCAGAGATCTTTTCGGGGGCCCGGCCAAAAACATTCAGTACTTC
TRBV19	13	NA	TRBJ1-5	NA	CASHDRGGQPQHF	TGTGCCAGTCATGACCGGGGCGGTCAGCCCCAGCATTTT
TRBV14	16	TRBD1	TRBJ2-2	few	CASSQGAGGNTGELFF	TGTGCCAGCAGCCAAGGGGCAGGGGGAAACACCGGGGAGCTGTTTTTT
TRBV9	13	NA	TRBJ1-6	many	CASSVAGGSPLHF	TGTGCCAGCAGCGTAGCTGGAGGTTCACCCCTCCACTTT
TRBV6-1	17	TRBD2	TRBJ2-5	NA	CASRRGTSGGPQETQYF	TGTGCCAGCAGGAGGGGAACTAGCGGGGGGCCCCAAGAGACCCAGTACTTC
TRBV12-3/TRBV12-4	13	NA	TRBJ2-1	many	CASSFGSYNEQFF	TGTGCCAGCAGTTTCGGCTCCTACAATGAGCAGTTCTTC